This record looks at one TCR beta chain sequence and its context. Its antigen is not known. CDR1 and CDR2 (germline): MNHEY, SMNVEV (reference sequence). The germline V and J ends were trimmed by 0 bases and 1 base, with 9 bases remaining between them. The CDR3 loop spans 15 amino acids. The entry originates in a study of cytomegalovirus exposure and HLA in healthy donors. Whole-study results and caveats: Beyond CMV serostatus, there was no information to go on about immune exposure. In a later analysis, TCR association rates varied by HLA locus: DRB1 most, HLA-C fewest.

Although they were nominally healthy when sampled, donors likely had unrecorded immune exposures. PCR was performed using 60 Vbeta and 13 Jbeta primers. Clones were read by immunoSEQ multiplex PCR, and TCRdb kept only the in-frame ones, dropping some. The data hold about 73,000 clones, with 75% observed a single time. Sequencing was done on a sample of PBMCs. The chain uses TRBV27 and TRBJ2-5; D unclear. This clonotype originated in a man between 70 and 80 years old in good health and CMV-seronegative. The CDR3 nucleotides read TGTGCCAGCAGTTTATCGGCGCCGGGCCAAGAGACCCAGTACTTC. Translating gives CASSLSAPGQETQYF.